This TCR beta chain was sequenced for a study of blood T cell repertoires in COVID-19. Study-wide context: Italy, Spain and the United States were the sources of the convalescent and acute COVID-19 samples. PBMCs, B-cell-depleted T cells, or T cells provided the cDNA or gDNA that made up the material.

Original processing notes: Cell counts per sample came from amplifying reference gene primers. The protocol was immunoSEQ multiplex PCR, while the TCRdb copy is restricted to in-frame clones and leaves out a portion. From that table come the V and J calls and clone size; the DNA was used to work out D and trimming. The sample has 120,000 to 150,000 clones; roughly 90% are singletons. Deletions cut 2 bases from V and 5 bases from J, with 16 bases between. The CDR3 is 15 amino acids. Germline CDR1 MDHEN, CDR2 SYDVKM. The chain carries TRBV28 and TRBJ2-7; possible D gene TRBD1, 6 bases. The material sequenced was peripheral blood. The receptor was isolated from a human donor in a cohort sampled during active COVID-19. CDR3 sequence: CASSLHGGVTHEQYF. The CDR3, as DNA: TGTGCCAGCAGTTTACATGGGGGCGTTACCCACGAGCAGTACTTC. The entire variable domain, with the rest obtained from reference TRBV28 and TRBJ2-7, is as follows: DVKVTQSSRYLVKRTGEKVFLECVQDMDHENMFWYRQDPGLGLRLIYFSYDVKMKEKGDIPEGYSVSREKKERFSLILESASTNQTSMYLCASSLHGGVTHEQYFGPGTRLTVT.